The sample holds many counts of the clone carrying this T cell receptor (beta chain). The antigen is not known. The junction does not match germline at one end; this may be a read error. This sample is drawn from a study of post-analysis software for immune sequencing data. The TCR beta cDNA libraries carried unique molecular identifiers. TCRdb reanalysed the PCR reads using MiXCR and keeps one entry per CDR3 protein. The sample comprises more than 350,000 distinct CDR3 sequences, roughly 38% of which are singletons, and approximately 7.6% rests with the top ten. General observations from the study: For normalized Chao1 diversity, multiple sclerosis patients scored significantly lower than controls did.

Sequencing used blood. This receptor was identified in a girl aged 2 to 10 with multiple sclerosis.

The CDR3 DNA sequence: TGTGCCAGCAGTTTTGGCTACGAGCAGTACTTC. It encodes CASSFGYEQYF. This chain uses TRBV5-1 with TRBJ2-7, with D unclear. The CDR3 has 11 amino acids. CDR1 and CDR2 from the germline V gene are SGHRS and YFSETQ.